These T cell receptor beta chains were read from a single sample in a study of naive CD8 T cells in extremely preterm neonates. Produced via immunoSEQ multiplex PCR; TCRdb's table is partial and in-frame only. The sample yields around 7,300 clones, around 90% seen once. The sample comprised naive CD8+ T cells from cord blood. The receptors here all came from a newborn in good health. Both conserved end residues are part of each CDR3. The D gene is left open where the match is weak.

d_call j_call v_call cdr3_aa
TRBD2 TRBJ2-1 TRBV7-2 CASSLAGGYSSYNEQFF
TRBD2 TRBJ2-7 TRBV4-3 CASSPGSSGIYEQYF
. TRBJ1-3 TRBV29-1 CSVVTLTSGNTIYF
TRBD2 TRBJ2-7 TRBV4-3 CASSQEWGRTSTYEQYF
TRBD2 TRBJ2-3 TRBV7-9 CASSLLAGGSTDTQYF
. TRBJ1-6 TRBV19 CASSIQGSSYNSPLHF
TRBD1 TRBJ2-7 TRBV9 CASSVSPIGDSPYEQYF
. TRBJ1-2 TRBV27 CASSLGGGNGYTF
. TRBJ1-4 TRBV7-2 CASSHTTGALEKLFF
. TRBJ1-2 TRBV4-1 CASSQDERNYGYTF
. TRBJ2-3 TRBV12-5 CASGSAGIADTQYF
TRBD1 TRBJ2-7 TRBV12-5 CASGLVVVGDRWGYEQYF
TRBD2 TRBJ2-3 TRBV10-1 CASGGAGGLADTQYF
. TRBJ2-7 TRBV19 CASSADGGNEQYF
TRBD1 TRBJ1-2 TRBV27 CASAWTGGYGYTF
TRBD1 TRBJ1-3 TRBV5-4 CASSPGQGGGNTIYF
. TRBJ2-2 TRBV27 CASSFRGITGELFF
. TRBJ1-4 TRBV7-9 CASSSQGMGEKLFF
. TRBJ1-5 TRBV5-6 CASSLGGGGQPQHF
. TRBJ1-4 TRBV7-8 CASSLESRINEKLFF
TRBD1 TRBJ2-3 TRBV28 CASSPRTGPDTQYF
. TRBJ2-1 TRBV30 CAWISAETYNEQFF
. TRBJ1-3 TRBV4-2 CASSQVGEAGNTIYF
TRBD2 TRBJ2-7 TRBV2 CASGGGRPFGSEQYF
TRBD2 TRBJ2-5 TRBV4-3 CASSQDPSGGETQYF
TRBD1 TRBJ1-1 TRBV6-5 CASSPWTGQNTEAFF
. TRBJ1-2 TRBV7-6 CASSPGNDGYTF
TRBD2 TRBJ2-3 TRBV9 CASSAGAGGPDTQYF
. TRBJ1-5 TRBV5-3 CARSLDRVNQPQHF
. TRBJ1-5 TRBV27 CASSLSQQGNQPQHF
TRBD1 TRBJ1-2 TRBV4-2 CASSQEKAVDSQGYGYTF
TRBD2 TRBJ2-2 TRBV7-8 CASRLAGGNTGELFF
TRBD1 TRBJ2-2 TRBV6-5 CASRQGAGELFF
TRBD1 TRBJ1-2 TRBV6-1 CASSEYRTGPYGYTF
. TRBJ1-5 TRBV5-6 CASSTLRQDFNQPQHF
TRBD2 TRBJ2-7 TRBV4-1 CASSQDTSGSREQYF
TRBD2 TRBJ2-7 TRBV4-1 CASSQTSGSLYEQYF
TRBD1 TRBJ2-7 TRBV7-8 CASSSGQGIGEQYF
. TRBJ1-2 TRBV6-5 CASSPLNGDYGYTF
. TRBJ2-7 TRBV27 CASSSRGEQYF
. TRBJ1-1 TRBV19 CASSLTRQEAFF
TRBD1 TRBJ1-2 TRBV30 CAGKGQEFSYGYTF
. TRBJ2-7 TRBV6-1 CASSDTGSYEQYF
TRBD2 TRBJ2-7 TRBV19 CASSGLAGDEQYF
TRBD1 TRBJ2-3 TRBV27 CASGGQTDTQYF
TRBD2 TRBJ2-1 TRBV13 CASSSGTSSHEQFF
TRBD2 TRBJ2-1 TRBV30 CAWSIASGYNEQFF
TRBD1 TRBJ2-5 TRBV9 CASSSRDSLRGAQYF